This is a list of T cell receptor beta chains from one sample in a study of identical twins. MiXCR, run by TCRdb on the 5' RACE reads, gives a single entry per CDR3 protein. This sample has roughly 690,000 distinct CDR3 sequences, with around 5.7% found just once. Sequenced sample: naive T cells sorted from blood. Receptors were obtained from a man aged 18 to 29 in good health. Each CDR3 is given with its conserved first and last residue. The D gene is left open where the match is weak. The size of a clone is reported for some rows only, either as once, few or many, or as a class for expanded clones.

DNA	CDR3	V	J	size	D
TGTGCCAGCAGCGCTACAGGGGGCTTGAGCAATCAGCCCCAGCATTTT	CASSATGGLSNQPQHF	TRBV7-2	TRBJ1-5	NA	TRBD1
TGCGCCAGCAGCTCCGCCCAGGGGACTAATGAAAAACTGTTTTTT	CASSSAQGTNEKLFF	TRBV5-1	TRBJ1-4	many	NA
TGCAGTGCTAGGTTAGCGGCCTACTCCTACGAGCAGTACTTC	CSARLAAYSYEQYF	TRBV20-1	TRBJ2-7	many	NA
TGTGCCAGCTCACCAAATCGAGGACAGGGCGGGTATGAGCAGTTCTTC	CASSPNRGQGGYEQFF	TRBV18	TRBJ2-1	NA	TRBD1
TGTGCCAGCTCACCACCTCTTGTCCCAGCGGGGATCACCGGGGAGCTGTTTTTT	CASSPPLVPAGITGELFF	TRBV18	TRBJ2-2	few	TRBD2
TGTGCCAGCATCAAGACTAGCGGGGGGTACACCGGGGAGCTGTTTTTT	CASIKTSGGYTGELFF	TRBV12-3/TRBV12-4	TRBJ2-2	many	TRBD2
TGTGCCAGCAGCGACCCGGGCGAAAAACTGTTTTTT	CASSDPGEKLFF	TRBV3-1	TRBJ1-4	few	NA
TGTGCCAGCAGCCAAGAAGAGGGGGAGCCCTACAATGAGCAGTTCTTC	CASSQEEGEPYNEQFF	TRBV4-2	TRBJ2-1	NA	NA
TGTGCCAGCGGGAAGGATGGAGAGACCCAGTACTTC	CASGKDGETQYF	TRBV2	TRBJ2-5	NA	NA
TGTGCCAGCAGTTCAGACAGGGGTATGGCTGTTGAAGCTTTCTTT	CASSSDRGMAVEAFF	TRBV12-3/TRBV12-4	TRBJ1-1	few	TRBD1
TGTGCCAGCAGCCCGGAGGCCCGGGGCACAGATACGCAGTATTTT	CASSPEARGTDTQYF	TRBV7-2	TRBJ2-3	NA	NA
TGCAGCGTGGCGAGCCACGAGCAGTACTTC	CSVASHEQYF	TRBV29-1	TRBJ2-7	many	NA
TGTGCCAGCAGTTCCAGCGGTACTACCTACGAGCAGTACTTC	CASSSSGTTYEQYF	TRBV28	TRBJ2-7	NA	NA
TGTGCCAGCAGCCAACCGGGACTAGCGGGAACCTACAATGAGCAGTTCTTC	CASSQPGLAGTYNEQFF	TRBV25-1	TRBJ2-1	NA	TRBD2
TGCGCCAGCAGCTGGGCTAGACAGGGGAATGAGCAGTTCTTC	CASSWARQGNEQFF	TRBV5-1	TRBJ2-1	few	TRBD1
TGCGCCAGCAGCTTGTTGGGGGGCGCCACTAGCGGGAGTCTCTACAATGAGCAGTTCTTC	CASSLLGGATSGSLYNEQFF	TRBV5-1	TRBJ2-1	few	TRBD2
TGTGCCAGCATGCGCGCCTCTGGAAACACCATATATTTT	CASMRASGNTIYF	TRBV6-1	TRBJ1-3	many	NA
TGTGCCAGTAGTATAATCCGGGGACCGCACAATGAGCAGTTCTTC	CASSIIRGPHNEQFF	TRBV19	TRBJ2-1	NA	NA
TGTGCCACCAGCAGAGATAAGGCCGGGACCCCGTGGGAGGCCCAGTACTTC	CATSRDKAGTPWEAQYF	TRBV15	TRBJ2-5	few	NA
TGTGCCAGCAGCCATGGGGCAGGGGCGGAGTTGGCTTTCTTT	CASSHGAGAELAFF	TRBV3-1	TRBJ1-1	many	NA
TGTGCCAGCAGCTCCTACACCGGACAGGGCCTCCTGGAGACCCAGTACTTC	CASSSYTGQGLLETQYF	TRBV11-3	TRBJ2-5	NA	TRBD1
TGTGCCAGCAGGAAGGGAACAGATACGCAGTATTTT	CASRKGTDTQYF	TRBV6-2/TRBV6-3	TRBJ2-3	many	NA
TGTGCCAGCAGTCCAAAAGGTGGGACAAGCAAAAACATTCAGTACTTC	CASSPKGGTSKNIQYF	TRBV12-3/TRBV12-4	TRBJ2-4	NA	NA
TGCGCCAGCAGCTTGGGGGGAATCTCTCATGGCTACACCTTC	CASSLGGISHGYTF	TRBV5-1	TRBJ1-2	many	NA
TGCGCCAGCAGCTTGGTACGGGACAGGATTTACAATGAGCAGTTCTTC	CASSLVRDRIYNEQFF	TRBV5-1	TRBJ2-1	many	TRBD1
TGTGCCAGCAGAGGCTTCCGGGGGAGTAACACCGGGGAGCTGTTTTTT	CASRGFRGSNTGELFF	TRBV12-3/TRBV12-4	TRBJ2-2	many	NA
TGTGCCAGCAGCGCTAGGGAGACCAGCTACAATGAGCAGTTCTTC	CASSARETSYNEQFF	TRBV6-4	TRBJ2-1	NA	NA
TGTGCCAACGGGACAGTTAGTGAAAAACTGTTTTTT	CANGTVSEKLFF	TRBV14	TRBJ1-4	NA	TRBD1
TGTGCCAGCAGTTATAACGGGGACAGAGCCTACGAGCAGTACTTC	CASSYNGDRAYEQYF	TRBV6-5	TRBJ2-7	few	TRBD1
TGCAGTGCTACTCCCGCGGCACGCCAAGAGACCCAGTACTTC	CSATPAARQETQYF	TRBV20-1	TRBJ2-5	many	NA
TGTGCCAGCAGCCCCGGACTAGCGGGAGACTCAGATACGCAGTATTTT	CASSPGLAGDSDTQYF	TRBV11-2	TRBJ2-3	few	TRBD2
TGCAGCGTTGAGGGGGGACGGCGCACAGATACGCAGTATTTT	CSVEGGRRTDTQYF	TRBV29-1	TRBJ2-3	NA	NA
TGTGCCAGCAGCTTCTCAGGACTAGCGGGAATAGGAGATACGCAGTATTTT	CASSFSGLAGIGDTQYF	TRBV7-9	TRBJ2-3	many	TRBD2
TGCGCCAGCAGCCAATCTCAAAGCTCTGGAAACACCATATATTTT	CASSQSQSSGNTIYF	TRBV4-3	TRBJ1-3	NA	NA
TGTGCCAGCAGATCTACAGGGGGCAGCTATGGCTACACCTTC	CASRSTGGSYGYTF	TRBV12-3/TRBV12-4	TRBJ1-2	many	TRBD1
TGCAGCGTTGACAGGCTAGCTGAAGCTTTCTTT	CSVDRLAEAFF	TRBV29-1	TRBJ1-1	many	NA